These 25 T cell receptor beta chains originate from one sample sequenced in a study of cytomegalovirus exposure and HLA in healthy donors. With 60 Vbeta and 13 Jbeta primers, the PCR was carried out. Sequencing was performed with immunoSEQ multiplex PCR; in TCRdb, only in-frame clones are kept and a portion is missing. This sample's table reports approximately 120,000 clones. Input material: PBMCs. These receptors all stem from a woman in her fifties or sixties in good health and CMV-seronegative.

The rearrangement joins TRBV19 to TRBJ2-1, with D perhaps matching TRBD2 (5 bases). The CDR3 is made up of 15 amino acids. Between the trimmed V and J ends, which lost 3 bases and 6 bases, there was a span of 15 bases. CDR1 is LNHDA and CDR2 is SQIVND in the germline V gene (reference sequence). The CDR3 sequence is CASSIEGVLPNEQFF. The DNA of the CDR3 is TGTGCCAGTAGTATCGAGGGAGTTTTACCCAATGAGCAGTTCTTC.

The gene calls are TRBV4-2 and TRBJ2-6; possibly TRBD1 for D (6 bases). The CDR3 sequence is 19 residues long. Trimming took 4 bases from V and 0 from J, leaving 19 bases between them. CDR1 is LGHNA and CDR2 is YNFKEQ in the germline V gene. In DNA, the CDR3 is TGTGCCAGCAGCCGGGACATTGCATCACCCAGCTCTGGGGCCAACGTCCTGACTTTC. The encoded protein is CASSRDIASPSSGANVLTF.

This chain uses TRBV4-1 with TRBJ1-5; TRBD1 matches 7 bases. Germline V gives CDR1 MGHRA, CDR2 YSYEKL. Trimming at V came to 3 bases and at J to 7 bases, leaving 6 bases not matched to a gene. This CDR3 is 14 amino acids long. The CDR3 loop is CASSHLHRGQPQHF. Here the CDR3 DNA reads TGCGCCAGCAGCCATTTGCACAGGGGACAGCCCCAGCATTTT.

The rearrangement links TRBV27 to TRBJ2-7; possibly TRBD1 for D (8 bases). Germline V gene lookup returns CDR1 MNHEY and CDR2 SMNVEV (reference sequence). The germline V and J ends were trimmed by 5 bases and 3 bases, with 14 bases remaining between them. The CDR3 is 14 residues long. CDR3 DNA sequence: TGTGCCAGCAGTCGACAGGGGAGGGGCTACGAGCAGTACTTC. Amino acid sequence: CASSRQGRGYEQYF.

The chain is built from TRBV19 and TRBJ1-5; D is undetermined. Germline assignment: CDR1 LNHDA and CDR2 SQIVND (reference sequence). The CDR3 has 14 amino acids. Trimming cost V 1 base and J 4 bases, with 8 bases left between them. For the CDR3, the DNA is TGTGCCAGTAGTATAGGTCGAGAGAATCAGCCCCAGCATTTT. Translation gives CASSIGRENQPQHF.

J is TRBJ1-3 and V is TRBV2; possibly TRBD1 for D (5 bases). CDR3 length: 15 residues. Trimming removed 6 bases at V and 3 bases at J, with 15 bases between. Germline CDR1 reads SNHLY; CDR2 reads FYNNEI. The CDR3 DNA reads TGTGCCAGCAGGGTGACAGAGACGTTTGGAAACACCATATATTTT. It specifies CASRVTETFGNTIYF.

As concerns this clone: One end of the junction fails to match germline, which may point to a read error. The sample carries other DNA sequences with the same CDR3. The chain carries TRBV6-5 and TRBJ1-4, with D uncertain. The CDR3 is 14 amino acids. The germline V gene has CDR1 MNHEY and CDR2 SVGAGI. The CDR3 reads CASGPGPPNEKLFF. The CDR3 DNA reads TGTGCCAGCGGCCCGGGTCCGCCGAATGAAAAACTGTTTTTC.

The V and J genes are TRBV7-9 and TRBJ1-5; TRBD1 agrees at 9 bases. V lost 1 base to trimming and J lost 4 bases; unmatched junction nucleotides: 2. CDR3 length equals 15 residues. Per the germline V gene, CDR1 is SEHNR and CDR2 is FQNEAQ (reference sequence). CDR3 loop: CASSLDGTGNQPQHF. CDR3 DNA: TGTGCCAGCAGCTTAGATGGGACAGGGAATCAGCCCCAGCATTTT. The variable domain in full, completed from reference TRBV7-9 and TRBJ1-5, reads DTGVSQNPRHKITKRGQNVTFRCDPISEHNRLYWYRQTLGQGPEFLTYFQNEAQLEKSRLLSDRFSAERPKGSFSTLEIQRTEQGDSAMYLCASSLDGTGNQPQHFGDGTRLSIL.

The gene calls are TRBV14 and TRBJ1-5, with D possibly TRBD1 on 6 matching bases. Germline V gives CDR1 SGHDN, CDR2 FVKESK. The CDR3 length is 18 residues. Trimming stripped 0 bases from V and 9 bases from J, with 24 bases between. The CDR3 is CASSQDPGSGHLKGPQHF. CDR3 DNA: TGTGCCAGCAGCCAAGATCCCGGATCGGGACACCTTAAGGGGCCCCAGCATTTT.

The V and J genes are TRBV7-2 and TRBJ2-1; D perhaps matches TRBD2 (7 bases). Germline values: CDR1 SGHTA, CDR2 FQGNSA. V lost 1 base to trimming and J lost 8 bases, with 15 bases between them. CDR3 size: 15 residues. CDR3 sequence: CASSLVARGGDEQFF. Written as DNA, the CDR3 is TGTGCCAGCAGCTTAGTGGCTAGGGGGGGCGATGAGCAGTTCTTC.

Remarks on this clone: A read error may account for a junction end that differs from germline. The chain combines TRBV2 with TRBJ1-2, with 7 bases that match TRBD1. This CDR3 has 16 residues. Germline CDR1 reads SNHLY; CDR2 reads FYNNEI. The chain's CDR3 is CARSEGKTGDSSGYTF. The CDR3 DNA sequence: TGTGCCAGAAGTGAGGGGAAAACAGGGGATAGTAGTGGCTACACCTTC.

J is TRBJ1-1 and V is TRBV28, with D possibly TRBD1 on 5 matching bases. V was clipped by 5 bases and J by 6 bases, with 19 bases between them. This CDR3 has 15 residues. Germline CDR1 MDHEN, CDR2 SYDVKM. The CDR3 is CASSLAHRKRSEAFF. The CDR3 coding sequence is TGTGCCAGCAGTCTGGCCCACAGGAAGAGGTCTGAAGCTTTCTTT. The full variable domain, in which reference TRBV28 and TRBJ1-1 provide the parts outside the CDR3, is DVKVTQSSRYLVKRTGEKVFLECVQDMDHENMFWYRQDPGLGLRLIYFSYDVKMKEKGDIPEGYSVSREKKERFSLILESASTNQTSMYLCASSLAHRKRSEAFFGQGTRLTVV.

A note on this clone: Other DNA sequences within the sample encode an identical CDR3. This CDR3 is CASSLGTGNYEQYF. In nucleotides, the CDR3 is TGTGCCAGCAGCTTAGGGACAGGGAACTACGAGCAGTACTTC. This chain uses TRBV5-6 with TRBJ2-7, with 9 bases aligning to TRBD1. Germline CDR1 and CDR2: SGHDT and YYEEEE. J lost 3 bases, V lost 2 bases, and 3 bases had no gene match. The CDR3 length is 14 residues.

The chain combines TRBV7-3 with TRBJ1-2, with unresolved D. The CDR3 has 13 residues. CDR1 and CDR2 (germline): SGHTA, FQGTGA. V lost 6 bases and J lost 8, with 16 bases in between. CDR3 sequence: CASRPNNVEGYTF. The CDR3, as DNA: TGTGCCAGCAGACCTAATAACGTGGAGGGCTACACCTTC. The whole variable domain, filled in from reference TRBV7-3 and TRBJ1-2, reads GAGVSQTPSNKVTEKGKYVELRCDPISGHTALYWYRQSLGQGPEFLIYFQGTGAADDSGLPNDRFFAVRPEGSVSTLKIQRTERGDSAVYLCASRPNNVEGYTFGSGTRLTVV.

V gene TRBV6-5 combines with J gene TRBJ2-5; 9 bases map to TRBD2. The CDR3 extends over 14 amino acids. Germline V gives CDR1 MNHEY, CDR2 SVGAGI. Unmatched junction bases numbered 9, after V lost 6 bases and J lost 7 bases. CDR3 nucleotides: TGTGCCAGCAGCCCTAGCGGGAACCGGGGGACCCAGTACTTC. Amino acids: CASSPSGNRGTQYF.

V is TRBV4-2 and J is TRBJ1-5; 9 bases agree with TRBD1. The CDR3 sequence is 16 residues long. The V and J ends lost 4 bases and 3 bases, in that order; junction bases with no gene match: 7. Germline CDR1 is LGHNA and CDR2 is YNFKEQ. CDR3 sequence reads: CASSRTGGAINQPQHF. CDR3 DNA: TGTGCCAGCAGCCGCACAGGGGGCGCGATCAATCAGCCCCAGCATTTT.

The chain uses TRBV7-8 and TRBJ2-7; the match to TRBD2 covers 15 bases. The germline V gene has CDR1 SGHVS and CDR2 FQNEAQ. V lost 4 bases to trimming and J lost 4 bases; unmatched junction nucleotides: 11. This CDR3 comprises 18 residues. The CDR3 loop reads CASSSGLAGGKGLYEQYF. The CDR3 nucleotides are TGTGCCAGCAGCTCGGGACTAGCGGGGGGCAAGGGGTTGTACGAGCAGTACTTC.

This chain joins TRBV6-5 and TRBJ2-1; D might be TRBD2 (5 bases). This CDR3 region has 14 residues. The ends were cut back, 6 bases at V and 10 bases at J, with 19 bases in the middle. CDR1 is MNHEY, CDR2 SVGAGI, per germline. In DNA, the CDR3 is TGTGCCAGCAGCCCCGGGATTCTGACGAGGGAGCAGTTCTTC. This codes for CASSPGILTREQFF.

This chain links TRBV6-1 with TRBJ1-4; tentative D call: TRBD1 (6 bases). Trimming left V 10 bases short and J 3 bases short, with 15 bases between. CDR1 and CDR2 from the germline V gene are MNHNS and SASEGT. The CDR3 has 14 residues. CDR3 residues: CATQGQPPNEKLFF. CDR3 DNA sequence: TGTGCCACCCAAGGACAGCCACCTAATGAAAAACTGTTTTTT.

This chain joins TRBV7-2 and TRBJ2-3; D remains unclear. The V gene's germline CDR1 is SGHTA and CDR2 FQGNSA. Trimming took 6 bases from V and 0 from J, leaving 13 bases between them. The CDR3 sequence is 15 residues long. CDR3 bases: TGTGCCAGCAGGCCGGGTGGAACTAGCACAGATACGCAGTATTTT. It yields the protein CASRPGGTSTDTQYF. The whole variable domain, remainder taken from reference TRBV7-2 and TRBJ2-3, is GAGVSQSPSNKVTEKGKDVELRCDPISGHTALYWYRQSLGQGLEFLIYFQGNSAPDKSGLPSDRFSAERTGGSVSTLTIQRTQQEDSAVYLCASRPGGTSTDTQYFGPGTRLTVL.

V and J are TRBV4-2 and TRBJ2-5; 7 positions agree with TRBD2. Germline CDR1 is LGHNA and CDR2 is YNFKEQ. Trimming took 1 base from V and 4 from J; bases not matched to a gene: 9. CDR3 length equals 16 residues. The CDR3 sequence is CASSQVGLPGGETQYF. CDR3 DNA sequence: TGTGCCAGCAGCCAAGTCGGACTCCCGGGAGGAGAGACCCAGTACTTC.

The genes are TRBV10-3 and TRBJ2-3, with a possible D match to TRBD1 (6 bases). CDR1 and CDR2 from the germline V gene are ENHRY and SYGVKD. Trimming shortened V by 6 bases and J by 3 bases, and 13 bases separated the two germline ends. This CDR3 comprises 14 residues. Written as DNA, the CDR3 is TGTGCCATCAGCCGGGACACCGGAACAGATACGCAGTATTTT. This gives the protein CAISRDTGTDTQYF.

The chain recombines TRBV4-1 with TRBJ1-2, with D possibly being TRBD1 (6 bases). CDR3 length equals 16 residues. Trimming took 3 bases from V and 3 from J, leaving 17 bases between them. From germline, CDR1 is MGHRA and CDR2 YSYEKL. This chain's CDR3 is CASSQGRGGADYGYTF. In DNA, the CDR3 is TGCGCCAGCAGCCAGGGGCGAGGGGGGGCTGACTATGGCTACACCTTC.

The chain uses TRBV5-1 and TRBJ1-6; a weak D match, TRBD1 (6 bases). The CDR3 runs to 16 residues. V lost 3 bases to trimming and J lost 7 bases, with 17 bases between them. CDR1 SGHRS and CDR2 YFSETQ come from the germline V gene. The CDR3 loop is CASSSDAGQTNSPLHF. DNA of the CDR3: TGCGCCAGCAGCTCCGATGCCGGACAGACGAATTCACCCCTCCACTTT.

V usage is TRBV2 and J usage is TRBJ1-1; a weak D match, TRBD1 (6 bases). The CDR3 is 14 amino acids. The germline V and J ends were trimmed by 5 bases and 5 bases, with 15 bases remaining between them. Germline CDR1 reads SNHLY; CDR2 reads FYNNEI. CDR3 nucleotide sequence: TGTGCCAGCAGTCAGGGCAGGGGTGAAACTGAAGCTTTCTTT. Translated, it gives CASSQGRGETEAFF.